This T cell receptor beta chain is drawn from a study of beta chain features in type 1 diabetes. Points from the study as a whole: An over-representation of cells with high TCR expression could result from cDNA sequencing. PCR might favor shorter templates, but any such skew would affect patients and controls equally.

Germline assignment: CDR1 SGHRS and CDR2 YFSETQ. The CDR3 runs 15 residues. The V end lost 5 bases, the J end lost 3 bases, and 16 bases lay between the germline ends. Every participating donor gave one draw, a heparinised blood sample averaging around 100 mL. cDNA synthesis used the whole RNA isolate, giving expressed TCRB sequences. Libraries were prepared by immunoSEQ multiplex PCR; TCRdb keeps only in-frame clonotypes and omits some of them. This table has a few hundred thousand clones, roughly 31% appearing once. In this sample, this clone turned up a few times. What it binds is unknown. The chain is built from TRBV5-1 and TRBJ2-3; D call uncertain. The material sequenced was naive CD4+ T cells from blood. The sequence derives from a man aged 18 to 29 in good health. For the CDR3, the DNA is TGCGCCAGCAGTTTGTTGCGGAGTGGAACAGATACGCAGTATTTT. This sequence encodes CASSLLRSGTDTQYF.